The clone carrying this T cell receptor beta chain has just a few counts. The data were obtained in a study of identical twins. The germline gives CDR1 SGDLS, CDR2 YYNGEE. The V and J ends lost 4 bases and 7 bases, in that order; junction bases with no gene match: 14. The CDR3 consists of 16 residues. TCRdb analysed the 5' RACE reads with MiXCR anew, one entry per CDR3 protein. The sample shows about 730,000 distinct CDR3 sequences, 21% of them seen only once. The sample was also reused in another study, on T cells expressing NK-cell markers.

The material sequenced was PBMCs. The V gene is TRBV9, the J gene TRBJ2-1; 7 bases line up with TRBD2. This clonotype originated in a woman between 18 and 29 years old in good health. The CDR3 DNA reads TGTGCCAGCAGCTCTCAACGGTTACTAGCGCCAAATGAGCAGTTCTTC. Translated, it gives CASSSQRLLAPNEQFF.